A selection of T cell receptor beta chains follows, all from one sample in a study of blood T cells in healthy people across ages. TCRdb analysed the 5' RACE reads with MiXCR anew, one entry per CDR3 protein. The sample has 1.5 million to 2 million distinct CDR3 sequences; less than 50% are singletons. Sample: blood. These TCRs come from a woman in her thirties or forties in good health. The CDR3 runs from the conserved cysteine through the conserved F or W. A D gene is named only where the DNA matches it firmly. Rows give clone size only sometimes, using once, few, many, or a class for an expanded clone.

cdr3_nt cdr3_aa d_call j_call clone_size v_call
TGTGCCAGCAGCCAAGGCTCTAGCGGGGGTAGCAAGACCCAGTACTTC CASSQGSSGGSKTQYF TRBD2 TRBJ2-5 few TRBV3-1
TGTGCCAGCAGTCCTCGAGGACTAGCGAATACAGATACGCAGTATTTT CASSPRGLANTDTQYF TRBD2 TRBJ2-3 few TRBV25-1
TGTGCCAGCACCCCCAAGTGGGCAGGCGGATCCAAAAACATTCAGTACTTC CASTPKWAGGSKNIQYF . TRBJ2-4 . TRBV27
TGTGCCAGCAGTTACCCGGACGTGCGGTATGGCTACACCTTC CASSYPDVRYGYTF . TRBJ1-2 . TRBV6-2/TRBV6-3
TGTGCCAGCAGCGTACCGGACAGGGTGCCCACTGAAGCTTTCTTT CASSVPDRVPTEAFF TRBD1 TRBJ1-1 . TRBV9
TGTGCCAGCAGCCAAGGTCCTTTAAAGACCCAGTACTTC CASSQGPLKTQYF . TRBJ2-5 . TRBV14
TGCAGCGTTGAGAGAGCTGGGCAGGGCTACACCTTC CSVERAGQGYTF . TRBJ1-2 . TRBV29-1
TGCAGTGCAAAGGGGGCGAACAGGGGATCCTACAATGAGCAGTTCTTC CSAKGANRGSYNEQFF TRBD1 TRBJ2-1 few TRBV20-1
TGTGCCAGCAGCCAACTAGCGGGGTTCAACGAGCAGTACTTC CASSQLAGFNEQYF TRBD2 TRBJ2-7 . TRBV14
TGCGCCAGCAGCGGGGCCCCCGAAGAGACCCAGTACTTC CASSGAPEETQYF . TRBJ2-5 few TRBV5-1
TGCGCCACCCGGGACAGTTGGGACACTGAAGCTTTCTTT CATRDSWDTEAFF TRBD1 TRBJ1-1 . TRBV10-2
TGCAGTGCCCAGGGGGCAGGAAGGGGGGAGACCCAGTACTTC CSAQGAGRGETQYF TRBD1 TRBJ2-5 . TRBV20-1
TGTGCCAGCAGCCAGACTAGCGGGAGTGGTGAGCAGTTCTTC CASSQTSGSGEQFF TRBD2 TRBJ2-1 . TRBV27
TGTGCCAGCAGCCCCCTCACAGGGGTTAGCAATCAGCCCCAGCATTTT CASSPLTGVSNQPQHF TRBD1 TRBJ1-5 . TRBV16
TGTGCCAGCAGTTCCCTCGGCCGGGGAAACATTCAGTACTTC CASSSLGRGNIQYF . TRBJ2-4 many TRBV12-3/TRBV12-4
TGTGCCAGCAGTGATTCAGGGATTGGGCCCGCGACGGAAAAACTGTTTTTT CASSDSGIGPATEKLFF . TRBJ1-4 few TRBV25-1
TGTGCCATCGGGGGTGTTTGGACTGAAGCTTTCTTT CAIGGVWTEAFF . TRBJ1-1 . TRBV28
TGCGCCAGCAGCTTGGCCCGGGCCTTAAGGAATGAGCAGTTCTTC CASSLARALRNEQFF . TRBJ2-1 few TRBV5-1
TGTGCCAGCAGCTTATCCGGGACGGTTGGAAATGAGCAGTTCTTC CASSLSGTVGNEQFF . TRBJ2-1 . TRBV12-3/TRBV12-4
TGTGCCAGCAGCTCGTCACCCGGGACAGCCTCCACAGATACGCAGTATTTT CASSSSPGTASTDTQYF TRBD1 TRBJ2-3 . TRBV11-2
TGCAGTGCTAGAGCGCTGGGGCACAACGAGCAGTACTTC CSARALGHNEQYF . TRBJ2-7 few TRBV20-1
TGTGCCAGCAGCTCCCGCCTCGACAGATATGGCTACACCTTC CASSSRLDRYGYTF . TRBJ1-2 few TRBV7-2
TGCGCCAGCAGCTTAGGTCCGGGGAAAGAGACCCAGTACTTC CASSLGPGKETQYF . TRBJ2-5 few TRBV5-1
TGTGCCAGCAGGCCCGCCGGGACGGCGAACACTGAAGCTTTCTTT CASRPAGTANTEAFF . TRBJ1-1 . TRBV12-3/TRBV12-4
TGTGCCAGCAGCTCGTCGTCTCCTTTTCGTGAGTCCGTAACAGATACGCAGTATTTT CASSSSSPFRESVTDTQYF . TRBJ2-3 . TRBV13
TGTGCCAGCAGTTACTCGACTACGTCACCCCTCCACTTT CASSYSTTSPLHF . TRBJ1-6 . TRBV6-5
TGTGCCAGCAGCTTACGCGAAAACAGGATAACCAACACAGATACGCAGTATTTT CASSLRENRITNTDTQYF . TRBJ2-3 . TRBV7-2
TGTGCCAGCAGGGGGGGGCAGATCCAAGAGACCCAGTACTTC CASRGGQIQETQYF . TRBJ2-5 . TRBV27
TGTGCCAGCAGTACCTGGGACAGGGAGTACGAGCAGTACTTC CASSTWDREYEQYF TRBD1 TRBJ2-7 . TRBV27
TGCGCCAGCAGTCAGGACAGCCACGAGCAGTACTTC CASSQDSHEQYF . TRBJ2-7 . TRBV5-1
TGTGCCAGCAGTTATGCACAGGGTTCAGGCTACACCTTC CASSYAQGSGYTF . TRBJ1-2 . TRBV28
TGTGCCAGCAGTGAATTGCGCGGGCGCACAGATACGCAGTATTTT CASSELRGRTDTQYF . TRBJ2-3 . TRBV6-1
TGTGCCAGCAGTGAGGGGCACGGGAATCAGCCCCAGCATTTT CASSEGHGNQPQHF . TRBJ1-5 few TRBV25-1
TGTGCCAGCAGCCAGGCAGGGGTGGGGACCTACAATGAGCGGTTCTTC CASSQAGVGTYNERFF . TRBJ2-1 . TRBV3-1
TGTGCCAGTAGTGTGGGCGACAGGAACTCTGGGGCCAACGTCCTGACTTTC CASSVGDRNSGANVLTF . TRBJ2-6 . TRBV19
TGCGCCAGCAGCCGACGACTACAACCGGGACAGGCCTCCTACGAGCAGTACTTC CASSRRLQPGQASYEQYF TRBD1 TRBJ2-7 . TRBV5-1
TGCGCCAGCAGCTTAACTGTAGGGACAGATACGCAGTATTTT CASSLTVGTDTQYF . TRBJ2-3 . TRBV5-1